This T cell receptor beta chain appears in the sequencing data of a study of siplizumab effects on memory and regulatory T cells. Whole-study results and caveats: Alloreactive CD4+ clones that could be mapped were on average about 70% Treg-derived with siplizumab, against about 25% in controls. It seemed that naive T cells were more diverse than memory cells and were major contributors to the alloresponse.

Assays covered 100,000 or so TCR templates per sample. Assay used: immunoSEQ multiplex PCR; TCRdb lists only in-frame clones, some missing. The table shows tens of thousands of clones, with about 90% occurring only once. Comment on this clone: The target antigen is unknown.

With 3 bases clipped from V and 3 bases from J, the junction kept 6 bases outside the gene matches. Germline values: CDR1 MNHEY, CDR2 SMNVEV (reference sequence). This CDR3 is 17 amino acids long. Sequenced material: CD8+ T cells sorted from blood. The TCR originated in a human donor in good health. The chain combines TRBV27 with TRBJ1-6, with TRBD1 matching 9 bases. CDR3 residues: CASSFTSTGGYNSPLHF. In nucleotides, the CDR3 is TGTGCCAGCAGTTTTACTTCGACAGGGGGCTATAATTCACCCCTCCACTTT.